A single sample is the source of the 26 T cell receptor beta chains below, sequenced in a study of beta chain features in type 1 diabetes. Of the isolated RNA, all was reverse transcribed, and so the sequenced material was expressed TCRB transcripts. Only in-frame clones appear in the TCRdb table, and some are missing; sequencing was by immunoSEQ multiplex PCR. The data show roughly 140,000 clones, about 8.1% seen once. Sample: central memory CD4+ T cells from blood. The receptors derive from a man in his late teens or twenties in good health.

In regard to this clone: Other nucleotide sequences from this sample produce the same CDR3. The CDR3 loop is CASNRASTDTQYF. The CDR3, as DNA: TGTGCCAGTAACAGGGCTAGCACAGATACGCAGTATTTT. This rearrangement joins TRBV19 to TRBJ2-3, with TRBD1 as a possible D gene (6 bases). This CDR3 has 13 residues. V was clipped by 7 bases and J by 0 bases, with 8 bases between them. Germline-derived CDR1 and CDR2 are LNHDA and SQIVND (reference sequence).

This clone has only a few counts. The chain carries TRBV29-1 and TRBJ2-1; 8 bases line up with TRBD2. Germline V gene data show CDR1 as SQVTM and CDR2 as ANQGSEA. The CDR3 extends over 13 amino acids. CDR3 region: CSPWGTSYNEQFF. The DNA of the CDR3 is TGCAGTCCCTGGGGGACTAGTTACAATGAGCAGTTCTTC.

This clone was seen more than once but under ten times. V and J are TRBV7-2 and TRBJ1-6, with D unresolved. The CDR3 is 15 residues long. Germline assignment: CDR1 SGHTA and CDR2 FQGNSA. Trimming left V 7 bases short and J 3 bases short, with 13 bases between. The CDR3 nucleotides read TGTGCCAGCAAAGACACCACCAACTATAATTCACCCCTCCACTTT. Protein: CASKDTTNYNSPLHF.

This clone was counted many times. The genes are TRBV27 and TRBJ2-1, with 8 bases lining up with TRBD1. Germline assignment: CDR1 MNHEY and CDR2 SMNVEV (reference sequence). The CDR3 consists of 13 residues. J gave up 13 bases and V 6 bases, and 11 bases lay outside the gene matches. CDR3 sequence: CASRTGGFVGQFF. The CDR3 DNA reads TGTGCCAGCAGAACAGGGGGTTTTGTTGGTCAGTTCTTC.

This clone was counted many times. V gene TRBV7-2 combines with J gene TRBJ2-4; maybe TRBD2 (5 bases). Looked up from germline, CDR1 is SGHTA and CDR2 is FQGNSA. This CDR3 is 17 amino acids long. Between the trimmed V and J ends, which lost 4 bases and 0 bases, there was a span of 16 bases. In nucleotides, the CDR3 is TGTGCCAGCAGCTCCCAACTAGACCCTCGAGCCAAAAACATTCAGTACTTC. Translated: CASSSQLDPRAKNIQYF.

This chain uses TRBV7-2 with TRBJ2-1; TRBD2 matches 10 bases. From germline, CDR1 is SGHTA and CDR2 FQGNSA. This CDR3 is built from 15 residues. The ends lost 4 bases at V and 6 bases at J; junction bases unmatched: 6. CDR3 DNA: TGTGCCAGCAGCTCTGTAGCGGGAGGACCCAATGAGCAGTTCTTC. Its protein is CASSSVAGGPNEQFF.

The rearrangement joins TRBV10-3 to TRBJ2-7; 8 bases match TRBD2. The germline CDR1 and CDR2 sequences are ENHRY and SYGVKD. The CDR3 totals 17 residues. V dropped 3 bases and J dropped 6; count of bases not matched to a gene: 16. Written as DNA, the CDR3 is TGTGCCATCAGTGATACCCCGGCCGGGACTAGACCCCCCGAGCAGTACTTC. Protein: CAISDTPAGTRPPEQYF.

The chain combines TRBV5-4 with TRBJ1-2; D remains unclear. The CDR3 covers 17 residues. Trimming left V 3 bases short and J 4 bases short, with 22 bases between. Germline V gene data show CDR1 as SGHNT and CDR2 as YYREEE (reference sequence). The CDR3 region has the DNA TGTGCCAGCAGCTCGGACGGGAAGCGGACGGAGATCTATGGCTACACCTTC. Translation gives CASSSDGKRTEIYGYTF.

The CDR3 loop is CASSLSGLAGGGDTQYF. The CDR3, as DNA: TGTGCCAGCAGCTTAAGTGGACTAGCGGGAGGAGGCGATACGCAGTATTTT. The V gene is TRBV11-2, the J gene TRBJ2-3; 14 nucleotides agree with TRBD2. The CDR3 is 17 residues long. V gave up 2 bases and J gave up 6 bases; unmatched junction bases: 7. CDR1 is SGHAT and CDR2 is FQNNGV in the germline V gene.

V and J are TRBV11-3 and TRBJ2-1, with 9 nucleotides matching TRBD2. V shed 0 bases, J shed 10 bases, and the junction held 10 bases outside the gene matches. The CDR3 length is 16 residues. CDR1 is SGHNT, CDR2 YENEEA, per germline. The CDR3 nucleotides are TGTGCCAGCAGCTTAGATCTTCGGACTAGCGCTTACGAGCAGTTCTTC. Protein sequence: CASSLDLRTSAYEQFF.

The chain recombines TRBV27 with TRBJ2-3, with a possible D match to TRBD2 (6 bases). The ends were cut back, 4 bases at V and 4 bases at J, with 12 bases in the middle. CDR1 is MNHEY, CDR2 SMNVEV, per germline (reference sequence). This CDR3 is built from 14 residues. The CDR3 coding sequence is TGTGCCAGCAGTTGGGGGGTGGGGGCAGATACGCAGTATTTT. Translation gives CASSWGVGADTQYF.

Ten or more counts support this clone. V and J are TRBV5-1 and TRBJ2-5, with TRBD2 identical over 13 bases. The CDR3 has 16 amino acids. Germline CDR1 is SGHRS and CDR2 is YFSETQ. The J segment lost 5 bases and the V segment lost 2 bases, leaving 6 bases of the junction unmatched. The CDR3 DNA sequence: TGCGCCAGCAGCTTTGGACTAGCGGGAGCGGGGGAGACCCAGTACTTC. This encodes CASSFGLAGAGETQYF.

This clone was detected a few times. The CDR3 nucleotides read TGTGCCAGCAGACGACATACCACTAGCAATCAGCCCCAGCATTTT. It codes for CASRRHTTSNQPQHF. The chain links TRBV27 to TRBJ1-5; D unclear. This CDR3 contains 15 residues. The V end was cut by 6 bases, the J end by 0 bases, with 12 bases between. CDR1 is MNHEY and CDR2 is SMNVEV in the germline V gene (reference sequence).

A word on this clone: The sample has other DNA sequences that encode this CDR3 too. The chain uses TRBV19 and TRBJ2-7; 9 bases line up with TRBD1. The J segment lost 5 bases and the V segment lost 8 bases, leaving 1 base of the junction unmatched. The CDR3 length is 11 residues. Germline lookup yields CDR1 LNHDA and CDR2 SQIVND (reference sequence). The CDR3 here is CASRTGDEQYF. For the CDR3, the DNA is TGTGCCAGTCGGACAGGGGACGAGCAGTACTTC.

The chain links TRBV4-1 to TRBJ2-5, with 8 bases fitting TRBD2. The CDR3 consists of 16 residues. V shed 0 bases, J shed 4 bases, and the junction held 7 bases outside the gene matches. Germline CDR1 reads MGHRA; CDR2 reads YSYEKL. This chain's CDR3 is CASSQEAQRGGETQYF. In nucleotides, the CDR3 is TGCGCCAGCAGCCAAGAAGCCCAACGGGGGGGAGAGACCCAGTACTTC.

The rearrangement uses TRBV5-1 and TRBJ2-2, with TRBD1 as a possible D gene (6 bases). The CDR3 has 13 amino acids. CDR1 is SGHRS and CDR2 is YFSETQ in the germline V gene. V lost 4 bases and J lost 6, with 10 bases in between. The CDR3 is CASSSQGPGELFF. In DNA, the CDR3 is TGCGCCAGCAGCAGCCAGGGGCCCGGGGAGCTGTTTTTT.

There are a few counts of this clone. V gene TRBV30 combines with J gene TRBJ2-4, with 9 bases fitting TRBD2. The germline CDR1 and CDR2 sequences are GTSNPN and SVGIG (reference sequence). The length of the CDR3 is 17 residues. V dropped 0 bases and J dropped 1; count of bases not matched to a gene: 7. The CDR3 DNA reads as TGTGCCTGGAGTGTAATCGGGGCGGGAGGGGCCAAAAACATTCAGTACTTC. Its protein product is CAWSVIGAGGAKNIQYF.

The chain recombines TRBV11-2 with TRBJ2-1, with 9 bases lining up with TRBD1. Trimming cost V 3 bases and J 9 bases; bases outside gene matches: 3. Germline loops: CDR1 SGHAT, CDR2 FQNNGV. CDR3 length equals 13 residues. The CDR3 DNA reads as TGTGCCAGCAGCTTTGACAGGGGGACTGAGCAGTTCTTC. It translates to CASSFDRGTEQFF.

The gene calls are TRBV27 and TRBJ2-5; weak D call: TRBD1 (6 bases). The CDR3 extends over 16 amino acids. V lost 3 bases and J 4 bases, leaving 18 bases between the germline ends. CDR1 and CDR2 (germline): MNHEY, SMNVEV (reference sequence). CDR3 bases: TGTGCCAGCAGTTTTGGTTCGATGGGGGCCCGAGAGACCCAGTACTTC. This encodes CASSFGSMGARETQYF.

The CDR3 spells CASSTRLANEQFF. The DNA of the CDR3 is TGTGCCAGCAGCACACGACTAGCGAATGAGCAGTTCTTC. The chain combines TRBV7-3 with TRBJ2-1, with TRBD2 matching 8 bases. CDR1 and CDR2 from the germline V gene are SGHTA and FQGTGA. The junction had 4 bases not matched to a gene; V was cut back by 5 bases and J by 7 bases. The CDR3 contains 13 residues. The full variable domain, in which reference TRBV7-3 and TRBJ2-1 provide the parts outside the CDR3, is GAGVSQTPSNKVTEKGKYVELRCDPISGHTALYWYRQSLGQGPEFLIYFQGTGAADDSGLPNDRFFAVRPEGSVSTLKIQRTERGDSAVYLCASSTRLANEQFFGPGTRLTVL.

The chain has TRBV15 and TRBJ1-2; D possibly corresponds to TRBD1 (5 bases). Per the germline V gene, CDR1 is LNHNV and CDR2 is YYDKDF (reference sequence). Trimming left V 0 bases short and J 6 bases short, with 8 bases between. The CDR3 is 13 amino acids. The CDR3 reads CATSRDRADGYTF. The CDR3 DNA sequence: TGTGCCACCAGCAGAGACAGGGCAGATGGCTACACCTTC.

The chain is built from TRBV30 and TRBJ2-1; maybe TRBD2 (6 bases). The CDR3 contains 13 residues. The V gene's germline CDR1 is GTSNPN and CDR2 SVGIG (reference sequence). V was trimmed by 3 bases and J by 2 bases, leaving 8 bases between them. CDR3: CAWREGPYNEQFF. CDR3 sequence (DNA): TGTGCCTGGAGGGAGGGTCCCTACAATGAGCAGTTCTTC.

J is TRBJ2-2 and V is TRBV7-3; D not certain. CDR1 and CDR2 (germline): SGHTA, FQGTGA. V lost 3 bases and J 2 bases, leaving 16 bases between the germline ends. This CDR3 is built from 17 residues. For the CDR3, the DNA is TGTGCCAGCAGCTTCGTCCCCCTCTCACTAAACACCGGGGAGCTGTTTTTT. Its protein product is CASSFVPLSLNTGELFF.

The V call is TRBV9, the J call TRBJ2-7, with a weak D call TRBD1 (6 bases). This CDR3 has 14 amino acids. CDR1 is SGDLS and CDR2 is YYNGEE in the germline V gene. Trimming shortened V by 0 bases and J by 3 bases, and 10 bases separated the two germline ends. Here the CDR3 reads CASSVDRDGYEQYF. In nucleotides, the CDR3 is TGTGCCAGCAGCGTAGACAGGGATGGCTACGAGCAGTACTTC.

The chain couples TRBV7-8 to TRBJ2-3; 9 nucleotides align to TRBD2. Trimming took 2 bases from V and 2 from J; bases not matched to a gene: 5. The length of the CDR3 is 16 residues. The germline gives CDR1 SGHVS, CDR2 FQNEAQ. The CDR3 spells CASSLLRLADTDTQYF. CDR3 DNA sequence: TGTGCCAGCAGCTTACTTAGACTAGCGGACACAGATACGCAGTATTTT.

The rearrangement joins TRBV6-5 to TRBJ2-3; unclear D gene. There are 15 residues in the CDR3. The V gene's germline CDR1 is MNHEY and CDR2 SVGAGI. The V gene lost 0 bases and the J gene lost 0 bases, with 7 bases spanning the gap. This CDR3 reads CASSYSAVSTDTQYF. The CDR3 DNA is TGTGCCAGCAGTTACTCGGCCGTTAGCACAGATACGCAGTATTTT.